This TCR beta chain was documented in a study of blood T cell repertoires in COVID-19. Study-level information: Donors in the United States, Italy and Spain gave samples during acute or convalescent COVID-19.

Recruited during active infection, patients (from Seattle) were subsequently followed longitudinally. Produced via immunoSEQ multiplex PCR; TCRdb's table is partial and in-frame only. Here the sample spans around 300,000 clones, 85% to 90% being singletons. The CDR3 consists of 15 residues. Germline lookup yields CDR1 SGHRS and CDR2 YFSETQ. The ends lost 4 bases at V and 7 bases at J; junction bases unmatched: 6. Sequenced: peripheral blood. The sequence derives from a woman aged 45 to 65 with COVID-19, enrolled during active disease. The rearrangement uses TRBV5-1 and TRBJ1-6, with 9 bases that match TRBD1. The CDR3 region is CASSGSGQGNSPLHF. In nucleotides, the CDR3 is TGCGCCAGCAGCGGGTCGGGACAGGGAAATTCACCCCTCCACTTT.